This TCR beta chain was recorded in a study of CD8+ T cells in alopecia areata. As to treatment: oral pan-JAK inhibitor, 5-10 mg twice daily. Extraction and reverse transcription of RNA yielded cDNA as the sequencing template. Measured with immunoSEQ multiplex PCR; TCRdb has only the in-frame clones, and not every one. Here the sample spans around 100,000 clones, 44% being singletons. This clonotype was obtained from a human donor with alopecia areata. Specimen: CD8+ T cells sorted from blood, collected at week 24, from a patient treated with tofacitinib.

DNA for the CDR3: TGTGCCAGCAGCCGAAGACTAGCGGGGGCCATCGATGAGCAGTTCTTC. Translation gives CASSRRLAGAIDEQFF. The chain is built from TRBV14 and TRBJ2-1, with 12 bases lining up with TRBD2. The CDR3 runs 16 residues. Losses at the gene ends were 4 bases for V and 8 bases for J; bases not matched to a gene: 9. From germline, CDR1 is SGHDN and CDR2 FVKESK.